This paragraph covers one T cell receptor (beta chain) sequence. This entry belongs to a study of cytomegalovirus exposure and HLA in healthy donors. Study-wide context: Unique TCRs from HLA-typed donors, 80 million to 90 million of them, were held in an early data release.

Trimming took off 4 bases at V and 3 bases at J, with 17 bases between the two ends. Germline V CDR1 and CDR2: SGHDT, YYEEEE. The CDR3 consists of 15 residues. PCR used 60 Vbeta primers and 13 Jbeta primers. Produced via immunoSEQ multiplex PCR; TCRdb's table is partial and in-frame only. In the table there are 100,000 to 120,000 clones, over 60% of which are singletons. The V and J genes are TRBV5-6 and TRBJ2-7; possible D gene TRBD1, 6 bases. The sequence was collected from a woman aged 25 to 39 in good health and CMV-seronegative. Sequenced material: PBMCs. CDR3 region: CASSRSDRMNYEQYF. The CDR3 DNA sequence: TGTGCCAGCAGCCGAAGCGACAGGATGAACTACGAGCAGTACTTC. The full variable domain, its missing parts supplied by reference TRBV5-6 and TRBJ2-7, is DAGVTQSPTHLIKTRGQQVTLRCSPKSGHDTVSWYQQALGQGPQFIFQYYEEEERQRGNFPDRFSGHQFPNYSSELNVNALLLGDSALYLCASSRSDRMNYEQYFGPGTRLTVT.